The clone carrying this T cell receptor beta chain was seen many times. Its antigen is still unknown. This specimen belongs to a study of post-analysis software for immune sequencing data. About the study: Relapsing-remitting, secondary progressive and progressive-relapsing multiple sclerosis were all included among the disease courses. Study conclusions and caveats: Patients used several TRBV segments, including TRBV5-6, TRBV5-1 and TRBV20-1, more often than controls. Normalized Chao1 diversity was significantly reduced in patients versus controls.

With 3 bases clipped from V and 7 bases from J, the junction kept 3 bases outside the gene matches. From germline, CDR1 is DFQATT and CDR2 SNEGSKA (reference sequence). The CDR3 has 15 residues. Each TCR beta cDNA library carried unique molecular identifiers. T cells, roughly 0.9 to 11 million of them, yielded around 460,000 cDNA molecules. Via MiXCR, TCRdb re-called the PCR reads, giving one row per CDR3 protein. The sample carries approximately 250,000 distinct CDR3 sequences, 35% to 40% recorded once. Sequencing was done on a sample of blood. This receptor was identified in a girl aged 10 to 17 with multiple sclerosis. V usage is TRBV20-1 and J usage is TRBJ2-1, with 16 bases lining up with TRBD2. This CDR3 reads CSASTGLAGGNEQFF. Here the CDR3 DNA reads TGCAGTGCTAGCACGGGACTAGCGGGAGGGAATGAGCAGTTCTTC.